Reported below is one T cell receptor (beta chain). Its antigen remains unknown. The data were taken from a study of blood T cells in healthy people across ages. The V and J ends lost 10 bases and 0 bases respectively, with 10 bases between them. The CDR3 contains 13 residues. The germline CDR1 and CDR2 sequences are SEHNR and FQNEAQ (reference sequence). Whole-study findings and limits: PBMCs that were unsorted prevented a conclusive naive versus antigen-experienced comparison. Fewer expanded clones and more diversity marked long-lived versus aged donors.

Sample-barcoded 5' priming and a J-beta primer mix drove a second PCR of roughly 6 to 12 cycles. TCRdb re-derived calls from the 5' RACE reads in MiXCR, one entry per CDR3 protein. The sample has about 1 million distinct CDR3 sequences, approximately 25% seen once; the top ten hold approximately 0.75%. The data also belong to a second study, concerning T cells of mothers and their children.

The gene calls are TRBV7-9 and TRBJ2-1; D might be TRBD2 (6 bases). This receptor was identified in a girl under 10 years old in good health. The specimen sequenced was blood. The DNA of the CDR3 is TGTGCCACGATGGGGGGCTCCTACAATGAGCAGTTCTTC. The encoded protein is CATMGGSYNEQFF.